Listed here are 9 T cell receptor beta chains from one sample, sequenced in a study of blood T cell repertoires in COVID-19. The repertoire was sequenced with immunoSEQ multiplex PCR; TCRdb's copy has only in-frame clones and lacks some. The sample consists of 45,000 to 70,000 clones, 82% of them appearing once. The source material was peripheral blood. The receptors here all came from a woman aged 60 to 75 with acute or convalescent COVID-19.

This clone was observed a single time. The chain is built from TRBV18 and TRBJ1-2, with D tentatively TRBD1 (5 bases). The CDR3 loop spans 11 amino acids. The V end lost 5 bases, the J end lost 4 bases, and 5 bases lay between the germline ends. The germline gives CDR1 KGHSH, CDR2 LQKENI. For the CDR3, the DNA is TGTGCCAGCTCAGACAGCTATGGCTACACCTTC. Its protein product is CASSDSYGYTF.

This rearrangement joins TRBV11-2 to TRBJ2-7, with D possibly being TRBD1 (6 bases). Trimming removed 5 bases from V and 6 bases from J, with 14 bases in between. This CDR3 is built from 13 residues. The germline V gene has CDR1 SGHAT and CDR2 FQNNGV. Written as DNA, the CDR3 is TGTGCCAGCAGCCCCACAGGGAATCCCGAGCAGTACTTC. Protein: CASSPTGNPEQYF.

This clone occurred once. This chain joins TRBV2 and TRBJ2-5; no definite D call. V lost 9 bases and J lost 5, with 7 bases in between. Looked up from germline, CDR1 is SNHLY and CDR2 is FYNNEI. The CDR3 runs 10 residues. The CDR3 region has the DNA TGTGCCAGTACAGTCGAGACCCAGTACTTC. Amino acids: CASTVETQYF.

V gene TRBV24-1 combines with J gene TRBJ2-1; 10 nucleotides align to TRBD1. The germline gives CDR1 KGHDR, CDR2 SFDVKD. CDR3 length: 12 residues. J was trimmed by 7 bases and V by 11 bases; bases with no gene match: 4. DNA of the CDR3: TGTGCCAACGGACAGGGGGGAAATGAGCAGTTCTTC. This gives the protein CANGQGGNEQFF.

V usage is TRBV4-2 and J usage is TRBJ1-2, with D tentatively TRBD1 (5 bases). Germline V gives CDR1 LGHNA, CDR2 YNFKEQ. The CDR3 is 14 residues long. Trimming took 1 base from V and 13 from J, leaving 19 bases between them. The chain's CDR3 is CASSQADTYQMGTF. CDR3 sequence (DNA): TGTGCCAGCAGCCAAGCGGACACCTACCAGATGGGCACCTTC.

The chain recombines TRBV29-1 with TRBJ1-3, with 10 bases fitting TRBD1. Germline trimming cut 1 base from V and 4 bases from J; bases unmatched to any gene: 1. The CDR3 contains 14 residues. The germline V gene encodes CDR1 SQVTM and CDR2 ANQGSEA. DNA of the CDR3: TGCAGCGTTGAAGGGACAGGGGGGGGAAACACCATATATTTT. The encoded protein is CSVEGTGGGNTIYF.

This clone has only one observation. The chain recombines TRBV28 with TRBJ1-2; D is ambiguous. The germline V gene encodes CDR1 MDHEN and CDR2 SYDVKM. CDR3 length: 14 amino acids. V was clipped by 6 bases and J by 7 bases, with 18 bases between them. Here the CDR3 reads CASSTPADRGGYTF. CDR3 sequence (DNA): TGTGCCAGCAGCACTCCCGCCGATAGAGGTGGCTACACCTTC.

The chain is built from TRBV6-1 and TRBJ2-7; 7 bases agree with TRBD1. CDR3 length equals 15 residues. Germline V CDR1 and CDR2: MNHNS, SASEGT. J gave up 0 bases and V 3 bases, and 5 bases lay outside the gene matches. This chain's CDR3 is CASSDGQASSYEQYF. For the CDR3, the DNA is TGTGCCAGCAGTGACGGACAGGCGAGCTCCTACGAGCAGTACTTC.

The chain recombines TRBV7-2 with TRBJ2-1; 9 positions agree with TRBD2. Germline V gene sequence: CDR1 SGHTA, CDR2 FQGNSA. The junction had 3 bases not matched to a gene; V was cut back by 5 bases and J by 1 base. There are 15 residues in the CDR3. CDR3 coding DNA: TGTGCCAGCAGCCGCGGGGGGGCATCCTACAATGAGCAGTTCTTC. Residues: CASSRGGASYNEQFF.